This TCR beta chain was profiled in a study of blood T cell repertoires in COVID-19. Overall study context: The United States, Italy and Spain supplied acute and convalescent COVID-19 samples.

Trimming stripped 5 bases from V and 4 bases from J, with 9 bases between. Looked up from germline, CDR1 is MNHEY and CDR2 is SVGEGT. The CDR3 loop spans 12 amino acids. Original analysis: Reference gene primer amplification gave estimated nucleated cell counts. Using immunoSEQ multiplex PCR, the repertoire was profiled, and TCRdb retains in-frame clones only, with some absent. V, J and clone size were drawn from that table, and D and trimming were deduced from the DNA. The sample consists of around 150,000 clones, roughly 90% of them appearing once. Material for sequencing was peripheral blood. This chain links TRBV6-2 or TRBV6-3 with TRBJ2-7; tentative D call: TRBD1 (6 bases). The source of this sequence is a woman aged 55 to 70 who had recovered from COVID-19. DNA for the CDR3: TGTGCCAGCAGTCTGCAGGGGTACGAGCAGTACTTC. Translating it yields CASSLQGYEQYF.